This T cell receptor beta chain was documented in a study of T cell responses to AZD1222 COVID-19 vaccine. Study-level findings and limits: Only 5 to 7 individuals given AZD1222 were seropositive at baseline.

Concerning this clone: What it binds is not known.

V lost 6 bases and J 0 bases, leaving 14 bases between the germline ends. CDR1 and CDR2 (germline): LNHDA, SQIVND (reference sequence). This CDR3 comprises 15 residues. Clones were read by immunoSEQ multiplex PCR, and TCRdb kept only the in-frame ones, dropping some. The sample lists over 150,000 clones, more than 90% seen once, with approximately 20% in the top ten. The sample here was peripheral blood, taken on day 0 of AZD1222 vaccination. The sequence was obtained from an adult in good health. The chain is built from TRBV19 and TRBJ1-1; weak D call: TRBD1 (6 bases). CDR3 nucleotide sequence: TGTGCCAGTAGGCCGAATCAGGGGATGAACACTGAAGCTTTCTTT. Its protein product is CASRPNQGMNTEAFF.